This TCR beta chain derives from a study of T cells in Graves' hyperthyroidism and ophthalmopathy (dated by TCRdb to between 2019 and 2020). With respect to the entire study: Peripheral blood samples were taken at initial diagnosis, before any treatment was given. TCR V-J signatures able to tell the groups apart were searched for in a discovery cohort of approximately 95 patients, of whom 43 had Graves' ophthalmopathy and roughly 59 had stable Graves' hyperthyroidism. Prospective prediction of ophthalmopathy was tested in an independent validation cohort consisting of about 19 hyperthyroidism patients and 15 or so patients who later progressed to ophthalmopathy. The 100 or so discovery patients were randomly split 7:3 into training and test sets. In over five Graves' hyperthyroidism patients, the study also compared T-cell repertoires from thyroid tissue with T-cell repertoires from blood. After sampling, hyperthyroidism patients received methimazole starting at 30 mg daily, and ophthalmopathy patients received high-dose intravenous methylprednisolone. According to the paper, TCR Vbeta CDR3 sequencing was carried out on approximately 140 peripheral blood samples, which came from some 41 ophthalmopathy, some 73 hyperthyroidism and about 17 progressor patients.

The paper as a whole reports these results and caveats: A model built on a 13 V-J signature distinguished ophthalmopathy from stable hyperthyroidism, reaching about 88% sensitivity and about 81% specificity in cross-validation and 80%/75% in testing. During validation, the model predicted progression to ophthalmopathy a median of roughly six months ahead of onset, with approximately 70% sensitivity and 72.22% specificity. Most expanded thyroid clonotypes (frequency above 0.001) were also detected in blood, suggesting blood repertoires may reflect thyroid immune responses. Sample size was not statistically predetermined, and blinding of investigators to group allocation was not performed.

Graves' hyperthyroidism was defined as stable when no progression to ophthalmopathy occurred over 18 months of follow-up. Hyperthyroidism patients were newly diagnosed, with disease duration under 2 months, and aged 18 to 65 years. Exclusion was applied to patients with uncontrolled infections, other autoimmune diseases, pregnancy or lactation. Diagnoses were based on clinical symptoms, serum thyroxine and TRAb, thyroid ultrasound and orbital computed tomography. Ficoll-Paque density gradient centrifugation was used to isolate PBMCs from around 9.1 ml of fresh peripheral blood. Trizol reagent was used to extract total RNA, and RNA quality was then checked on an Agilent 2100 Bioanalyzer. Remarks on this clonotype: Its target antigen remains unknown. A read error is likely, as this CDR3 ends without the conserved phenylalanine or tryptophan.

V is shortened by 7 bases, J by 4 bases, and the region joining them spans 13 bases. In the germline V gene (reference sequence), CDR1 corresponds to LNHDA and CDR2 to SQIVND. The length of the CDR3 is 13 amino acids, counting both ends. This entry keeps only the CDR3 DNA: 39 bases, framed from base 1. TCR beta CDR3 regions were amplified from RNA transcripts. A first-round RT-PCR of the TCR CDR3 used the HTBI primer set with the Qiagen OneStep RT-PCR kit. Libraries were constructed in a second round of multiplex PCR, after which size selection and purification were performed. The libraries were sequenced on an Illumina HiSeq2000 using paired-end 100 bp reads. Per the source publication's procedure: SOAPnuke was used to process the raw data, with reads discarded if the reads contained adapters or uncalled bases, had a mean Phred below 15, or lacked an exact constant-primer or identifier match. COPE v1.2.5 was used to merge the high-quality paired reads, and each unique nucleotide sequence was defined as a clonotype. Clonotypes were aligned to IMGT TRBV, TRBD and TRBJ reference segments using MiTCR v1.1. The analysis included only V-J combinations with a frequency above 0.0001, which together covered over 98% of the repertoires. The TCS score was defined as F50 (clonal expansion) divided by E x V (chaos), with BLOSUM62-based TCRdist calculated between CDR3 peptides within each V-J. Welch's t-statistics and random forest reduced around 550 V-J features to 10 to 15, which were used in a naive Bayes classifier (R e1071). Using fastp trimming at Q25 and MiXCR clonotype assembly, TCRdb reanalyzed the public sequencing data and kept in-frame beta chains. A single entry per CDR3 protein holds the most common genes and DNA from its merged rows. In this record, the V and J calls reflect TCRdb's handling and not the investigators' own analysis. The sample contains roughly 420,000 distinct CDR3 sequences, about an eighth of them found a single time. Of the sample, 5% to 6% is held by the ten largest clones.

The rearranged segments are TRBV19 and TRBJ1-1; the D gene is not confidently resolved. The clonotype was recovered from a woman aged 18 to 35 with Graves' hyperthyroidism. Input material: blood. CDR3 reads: CASMGRESTEAFS. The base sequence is TGTGCCAGTATGGGTAGGGAGAGCACTGAAGCTTTCTCT.